These T cell receptor beta chains were read from a single sample in a study of OX40 agonist ivuxolimab in advanced cancers. The repertoire was sequenced with immunoSEQ multiplex PCR; TCRdb's copy has only in-frame clones and lacks some. Of some 83,000 clones listed, about 93% are singletons. The input for sequencing was CD4+ or CD8+ T cells sorted from blood, taken in a trial of the OX40 agonist ivuxolimab. All receptors come from an adult with an advanced solid tumor such as melanoma, head and neck, liver or kidney cancer. Each CDR3 is given with its conserved first and last residue. The order of the fields is V gene, D gene, clone size, J gene, CDR3 DNA, CDR3 protein. D genes are given only for firm matches. Clone size, where shown, is once, few, many, or a class for clones that have expanded.

v_gene: TRBV13; d_gene: TRBD2; abundance: .; j_gene: TRBJ2-1; CDR3nt: TGTGCCAGCAGCTTAGGACTAGCGGGAGGGCCGGGGAATGAGCAGTTCTTC; CDR3aa: CASSLGLAGGPGNEQFF
v_gene: TRBV4-1; d_gene: .; abundance: .; j_gene: TRBJ1-5; CDR3nt: TGCGCCAGCAGCCAAGATGACAGATATAATCAGCCCCAGCATTTT; CDR3aa: CASSQDDRYNQPQHF
v_gene: TRBV10-3; d_gene: .; abundance: .; j_gene: TRBJ2-7; CDR3nt: TGTGCCGCAAAGGGGGGCGCGGCCGCCTACGAGCAGTACTTC; CDR3aa: CAAKGGAAAYEQYF
v_gene: TRBV27; d_gene: .; abundance: .; j_gene: TRBJ2-7; CDR3nt: TGTGCCAGCAGTTTAGCCCCTTCCTACGAGCAGTACTTC; CDR3aa: CASSLAPSYEQYF
v_gene: TRBV6-5; d_gene: .; abundance: .; j_gene: TRBJ1-1; CDR3nt: TGTGCCAGCAGTTTTCCACTCGGGGTGCCAGGGACTGAAGCTTTCTTT; CDR3aa: CASSFPLGVPGTEAFF
v_gene: TRBV29-1; d_gene: .; abundance: .; j_gene: TRBJ2-1; CDR3nt: TGCAGCGTTGACATCAGCTCCTACAATGAGCAGTTCTTC; CDR3aa: CSVDISSYNEQFF
v_gene: TRBV7-6; d_gene: TRBD2; abundance: few; j_gene: TRBJ2-3; CDR3nt: TGTGCCAGCAGCTTAGCGGGAGGGGCAGATACGCAGTATTTT; CDR3aa: CASSLAGGADTQYF
v_gene: TRBV4-3; d_gene: .; abundance: .; j_gene: TRBJ1-1; CDR3nt: TGCGCCAGCAGCCAAGATGGGGGGGCGTACACTGAAGCTTTCTTT; CDR3aa: CASSQDGGAYTEAFF
v_gene: TRBV7-2; d_gene: TRBD1; abundance: .; j_gene: TRBJ1-3; CDR3nt: TGTGCCAGCAGCGCTGGGCAGGGGGATCTTGCTGGAAACACCATATATTTT; CDR3aa: CASSAGQGDLAGNTIYF
v_gene: TRBV19; d_gene: TRBD1; abundance: .; j_gene: TRBJ1-3; CDR3nt: TGTGCCAGTAGCCCCGGGACAGGGTCTGGAAACACCATATATTTT; CDR3aa: CASSPGTGSGNTIYF
v_gene: TRBV7-6; d_gene: .; abundance: .; j_gene: TRBJ2-7; CDR3nt: TGTGCCAGCAGCCCTAGCGCCTCCTACGAGCAGTACTTC; CDR3aa: CASSPSASYEQYF
v_gene: TRBV14; d_gene: TRBD1; abundance: few; j_gene: TRBJ2-5; CDR3nt: TGTGCCAGCAGCCACCTAGGACAGGGGCGATGGGGGGCTGCAGCCCCGACCCAGTACTTC; CDR3aa: CASSHLGQGRWGAAAPTQYF
v_gene: TRBV30; d_gene: TRBD2; abundance: .; j_gene: TRBJ2-5; CDR3nt: TGTGCCTGGAGTGTGCGGGGGTTATCGTACCAAGAGACCCAGTACTTC; CDR3aa: CAWSVRGLSYQETQYF
v_gene: TRBV5-1; d_gene: .; abundance: .; j_gene: TRBJ1-3; CDR3nt: TGCGCCAGCAGCTCCCACGGGGGGGCGCGTGGAAACACCATATATTTT; CDR3aa: CASSSHGGARGNTIYF
v_gene: TRBV5-8; d_gene: .; abundance: .; j_gene: TRBJ2-3; CDR3nt: TGTGCCAGCAGCCTATACATAGCCGGCACAGATACGCAGTATTTT; CDR3aa: CASSLYIAGTDTQYF
v_gene: TRBV7-9; d_gene: .; abundance: .; j_gene: TRBJ1-1; CDR3nt: TGTGCCAGCAGCCCTCCCCAGGGCGCAGGGTCCACTGAAGCTTTCTTT; CDR3aa: CASSPPQGAGSTEAFF
v_gene: TRBV25-1; d_gene: TRBD2; abundance: .; j_gene: TRBJ2-5; CDR3nt: TGTGCCAGCAGTGAACTTGCGGGAGGGGTCCAAGAGACCCAGTACTTC; CDR3aa: CASSELAGGVQETQYF
v_gene: TRBV2; d_gene: .; abundance: .; j_gene: TRBJ2-5; CDR3nt: TGTGCCAGCAGTGAAGCCCTACTAGTCTCCCCCCAAGAGACCCAGTACTTC; CDR3aa: CASSEALLVSPQETQYF
v_gene: TRBV27; d_gene: TRBD1; abundance: .; j_gene: TRBJ2-7; CDR3nt: TGTGCCAGCAGTTTAGAACCGACAGGGGTCTACGAGCAGTACTTC; CDR3aa: CASSLEPTGVYEQYF
v_gene: TRBV5-1; d_gene: .; abundance: .; j_gene: TRBJ2-1; CDR3nt: TGCGCCAGCAGCTTACAGGGTAACCGGGATGAGCAGTTCTTC; CDR3aa: CASSLQGNRDEQFF
v_gene: TRBV19; d_gene: .; abundance: .; j_gene: TRBJ2-3; CDR3nt: TGTGCCAGTAGTTTGGAGGACACCAGTTGGGATACGCAGTATTTT; CDR3aa: CASSLEDTSWDTQYF
v_gene: TRBV7-8; d_gene: TRBD2; abundance: .; j_gene: TRBJ2-2; CDR3nt: TGTGCCAGCAGAGCCGGGACTCTCGGGACTAGCGGCGGGGAGCTGTTTTTT; CDR3aa: CASRAGTLGTSGGELFF
v_gene: TRBV6-5; d_gene: .; abundance: .; j_gene: TRBJ2-3; CDR3nt: TGTGCCAGCAGTTACTCGGCGGGAAGCACAGATACGCAGTATTTT; CDR3aa: CASSYSAGSTDTQYF
v_gene: TRBV6-4; d_gene: .; abundance: .; j_gene: TRBJ1-2; CDR3nt: TGTGCCAGCAGTGACGGCGGGGGCGGCTACACCTTC; CDR3aa: CASSDGGGGYTF
v_gene: TRBV14; d_gene: .; abundance: .; j_gene: TRBJ2-6; CDR3nt: TGTGCCAGCAGCCAAGCTTTACAGGGAAGGGTCTCTGGGGCCAACGTCCTGACTTTC; CDR3aa: CASSQALQGRVSGANVLTF
v_gene: TRBV5-6; d_gene: .; abundance: .; j_gene: TRBJ1-5; CDR3nt: TGTGCCAGCAGCGTTAGCAATCAGCCCCAGCATTTT; CDR3aa: CASSVSNQPQHF
v_gene: TRBV27; d_gene: .; abundance: once; j_gene: TRBJ1-5; CDR3nt: TGTGCCAGCAGTTTTGAGGGTCAGCCCCAGCATTTT; CDR3aa: CASSFEGQPQHF
v_gene: TRBV4-3; d_gene: .; abundance: .; j_gene: TRBJ2-5; CDR3nt: TGCGCCAGCAGCCAAGATTGGGGGGGCGCGGAGCAAGAGACCCAGTACTTC; CDR3aa: CASSQDWGGAEQETQYF
v_gene: TRBV27; d_gene: TRBD1; abundance: .; j_gene: TRBJ2-7; CDR3nt: TGTGCCAGCAGCAACGACAGGGCGAACAACGAGCAGTACTTC; CDR3aa: CASSNDRANNEQYF
v_gene: TRBV5-6; d_gene: TRBD1; abundance: .; j_gene: TRBJ2-7; CDR3nt: TGTGCCAGCAGCTTAGGGACAGGGGCCTACGAGCAGTACTTC; CDR3aa: CASSLGTGAYEQYF
v_gene: TRBV27; d_gene: .; abundance: .; j_gene: TRBJ1-3; CDR3nt: TGTGCCAGCAGTTTATCAGCGGACAGAGAAACCTCTGGAAACACCATATATTTT; CDR3aa: CASSLSADRETSGNTIYF
v_gene: TRBV5-6; d_gene: .; abundance: .; j_gene: TRBJ2-2; CDR3nt: TGTGCCAGCAGCTTGGCGTTTGTGGTCACCGGGGAGCTGTTTTTT; CDR3aa: CASSLAFVVTGELFF
v_gene: TRBV7-6; d_gene: TRBD1; abundance: few; j_gene: TRBJ2-7; CDR3nt: TGTGCCAGCAGCTCCCGACAGGGCGTAATTGAGCAGTACTTC; CDR3aa: CASSSRQGVIEQYF
v_gene: TRBV27; d_gene: .; abundance: .; j_gene: TRBJ2-1; CDR3nt: TGTGCCAGCAGGTCAGCTGCTCGCTCCTACAATGAGCAGTTCTTC; CDR3aa: CASRSAARSYNEQFF
v_gene: TRBV19; d_gene: TRBD1; abundance: .; j_gene: TRBJ2-7; CDR3nt: TGTGCCAGTAGTATAGGACAGGGGGGATCCTACGAGCAGTACTTC; CDR3aa: CASSIGQGGSYEQYF
v_gene: TRBV5-8; d_gene: .; abundance: .; j_gene: TRBJ2-7; CDR3nt: TGTGCCAGCAGCTTGGAGACCTCCTACGAGCAGTACTTC; CDR3aa: CASSLETSYEQYF
v_gene: TRBV5-4; d_gene: .; abundance: .; j_gene: TRBJ2-7; CDR3nt: TGTGCCAGCAGCTTCGGACCCCCCTACGAGCAGTACTTC; CDR3aa: CASSFGPPYEQYF
v_gene: TRBV5-6; d_gene: .; abundance: once; j_gene: TRBJ2-3; CDR3nt: TGTGCCAGCAGCTCCGGGAGTTTAGATACGCAGTATTTT; CDR3aa: CASSSGSLDTQYF
v_gene: TRBV5-1; d_gene: TRBD2; abundance: once; j_gene: TRBJ2-3; CDR3nt: TGCGCCAGCGATATAGCGGGAGAACCCACAGATACGCAGTATTTT; CDR3aa: CASDIAGEPTDTQYF
v_gene: TRBV6-5; d_gene: .; abundance: .; j_gene: TRBJ1-2; CDR3nt: TGTGCCAGCAGTTACTCGCGCCCACCCCCGCTTCATGGCTACACCTTC; CDR3aa: CASSYSRPPPLHGYTF